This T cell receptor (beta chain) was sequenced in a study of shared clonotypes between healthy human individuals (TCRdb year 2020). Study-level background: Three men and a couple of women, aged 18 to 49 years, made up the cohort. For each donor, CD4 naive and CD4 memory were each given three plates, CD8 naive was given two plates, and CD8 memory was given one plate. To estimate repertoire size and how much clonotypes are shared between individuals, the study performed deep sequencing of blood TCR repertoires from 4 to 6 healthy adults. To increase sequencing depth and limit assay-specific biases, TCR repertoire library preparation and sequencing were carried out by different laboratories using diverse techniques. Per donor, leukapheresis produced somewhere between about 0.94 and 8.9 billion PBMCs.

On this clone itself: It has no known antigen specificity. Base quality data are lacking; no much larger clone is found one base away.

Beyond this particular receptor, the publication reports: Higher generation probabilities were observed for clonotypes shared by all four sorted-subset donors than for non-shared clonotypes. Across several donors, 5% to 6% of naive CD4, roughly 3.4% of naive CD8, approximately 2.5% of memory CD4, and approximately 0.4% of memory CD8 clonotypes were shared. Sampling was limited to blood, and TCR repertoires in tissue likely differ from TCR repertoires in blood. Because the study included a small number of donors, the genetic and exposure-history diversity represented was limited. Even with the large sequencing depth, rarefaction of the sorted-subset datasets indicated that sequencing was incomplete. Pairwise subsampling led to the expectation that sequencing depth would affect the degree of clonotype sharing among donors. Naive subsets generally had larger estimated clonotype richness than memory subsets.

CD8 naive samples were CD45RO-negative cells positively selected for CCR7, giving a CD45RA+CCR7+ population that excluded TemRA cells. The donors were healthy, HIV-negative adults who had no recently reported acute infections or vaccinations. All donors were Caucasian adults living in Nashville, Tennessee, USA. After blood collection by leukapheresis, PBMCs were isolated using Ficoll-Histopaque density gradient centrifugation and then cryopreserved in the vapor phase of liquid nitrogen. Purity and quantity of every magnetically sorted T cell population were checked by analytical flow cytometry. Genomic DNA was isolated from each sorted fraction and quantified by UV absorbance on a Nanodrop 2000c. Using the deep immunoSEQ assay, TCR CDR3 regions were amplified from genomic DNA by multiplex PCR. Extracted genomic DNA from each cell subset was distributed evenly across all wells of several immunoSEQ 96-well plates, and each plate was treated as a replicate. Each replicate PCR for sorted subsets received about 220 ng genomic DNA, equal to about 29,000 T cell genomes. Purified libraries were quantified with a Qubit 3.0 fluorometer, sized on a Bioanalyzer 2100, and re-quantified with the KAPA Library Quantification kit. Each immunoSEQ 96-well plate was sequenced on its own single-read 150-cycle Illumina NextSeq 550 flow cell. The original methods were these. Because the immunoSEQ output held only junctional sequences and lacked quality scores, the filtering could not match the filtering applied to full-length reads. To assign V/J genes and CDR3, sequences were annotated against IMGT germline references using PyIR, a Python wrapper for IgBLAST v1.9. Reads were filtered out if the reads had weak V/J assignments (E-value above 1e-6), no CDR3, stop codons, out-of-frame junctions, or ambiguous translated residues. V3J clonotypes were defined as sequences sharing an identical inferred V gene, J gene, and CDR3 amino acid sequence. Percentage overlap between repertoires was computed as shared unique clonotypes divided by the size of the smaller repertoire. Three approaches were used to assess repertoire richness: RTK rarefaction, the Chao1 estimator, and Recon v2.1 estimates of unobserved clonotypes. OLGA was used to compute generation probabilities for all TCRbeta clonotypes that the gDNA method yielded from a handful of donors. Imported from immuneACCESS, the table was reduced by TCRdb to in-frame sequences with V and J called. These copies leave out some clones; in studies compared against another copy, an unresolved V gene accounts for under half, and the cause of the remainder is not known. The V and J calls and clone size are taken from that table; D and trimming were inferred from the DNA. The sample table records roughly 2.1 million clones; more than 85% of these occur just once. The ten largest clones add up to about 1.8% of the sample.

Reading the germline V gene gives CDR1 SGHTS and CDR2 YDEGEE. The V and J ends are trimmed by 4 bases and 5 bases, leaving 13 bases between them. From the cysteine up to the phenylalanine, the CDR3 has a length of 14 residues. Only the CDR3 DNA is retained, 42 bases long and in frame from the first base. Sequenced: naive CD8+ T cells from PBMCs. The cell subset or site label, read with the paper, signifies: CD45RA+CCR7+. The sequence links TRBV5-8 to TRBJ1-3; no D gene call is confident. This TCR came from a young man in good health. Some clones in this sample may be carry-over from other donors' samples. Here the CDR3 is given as CASSTGRTRNTIYF. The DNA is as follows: TGTGCCAGCAGCACCGGACGGACCCGAAACACCATATATTTT.